This T cell receptor beta chain originates from a study of molecular identifiers for immune sequencing clone quantification (dated by TCRdb to the late 2010s). About the full investigation: For a replicate experiment, RNA from approximately 20,000 or 100,000 naive CD8 T cells was divided into five aliquots, and four of the five aliquots were sequenced. The study was a methods study using CD8 T cells to benchmark molecular-identifier clustering-based TCR repertoire sequencing (MIDCIRS) and TCR RNA copy counting. What the study reported, not specific to this receptor: Spiked-in Jurkat TCR RNA equal to a single cell's worth was reported to be detectable even within one million naive CD8 T cells. Modeling estimated 2.5 to 3 recovered TCR RNA copies per cell, compared with around 9.7 by digital PCR, which implies around 30% capture efficiency. Highly expanded clone sizes could be underestimated because identical TCR molecules may share a barcode. When barcode sub-clustering was not used, chimeric consensus sequences inflated TCR diversity, with chimeras reaching as high as 47%. In CMV-specific effector cells, over 97% of molecules were held by clones above 20 RNA copies, whereas under 1% of molecules were held by such clones in naive cells. The naive libraries included spiked-in Jurkat TCR RNA (roughly nine copies' worth), and this RNA is not part of the donor repertoire.

The library was made by PCR. The sample was run on an Illumina HiSeq 4000. Bulk TCR libraries were made following a previously described method, with the TCR primers given in Table S5. Total RNA was purified with the Qiagen AllPrep DNA/RNA kit. Before any analysis, reads coming from multiple sequencing runs of the same library were combined into one pool. The source study handled its data this way. Reads were retained only if their TCR constant sequence matched exactly, and those retained reads were trimmed to 150 nt and grouped according to their 12-nt molecular barcodes. Reads inside each barcode group were sub-clustered using a 15% Levenshtein threshold, and a quality-weighted consensus sequence was constructed for each RNA molecule. Non-functional sequences were excluded, and lower-count sequences lying one edit away from another sequence were also excluded. Based on a fit of two negative binomial distributions, barcode sub-clusters having less than 20% of the maximum read count were discarded. TCRdb trimmed the raw reads at Q25, called clones with MiXCR and kept productive beta chains. Rows with a matching CDR3 protein are joined into one entry that keeps the most common DNA and genes. The V and J calls reflect TCRdb's pipeline rather than the authors' work. This sample is represented by around 480,000 distinct CDR3 sequences; around 21% of them were singletons. The ten biggest clones cover around 0.84% of the sample.

In the germline V gene, CDR1 corresponds to SGHRS and CDR2 to YFSETQ. Inclusive of the bounding cysteine and phenylalanine, the CDR3 is 12 residues long. The entry retains the CDR3 DNA only, 36 bases that are in frame from base 1. Relative to germline, V is 10 bases shorter and J is 1 base shorter, with 12 bases between their ends. Naive CD8 T cell libraries were made from roughly 18,000 to 920,000 sorted cells using 10%, 30% or 50% of purified RNA. On a BD FACSAria II, naive CD8 T cells were FACS-sorted as CD8+CD4-CCR7+CD45RA+ and collected into RLT Plus buffer. To test detection sensitivity, Jurkat RNA equal to ten TCR copies was added to samples of 20,000-1,000,000 naive CD8 T cells. CD8 T cells were enriched with RosetteSep CD8+ T Cell Enrichment Cocktail and Ficoll-Paque, followed by ACK red cell lysis. This clonotype has a handful of counts. Its antigen remains unidentified. No base quality information exists; no much larger clone differs at one position.

This receptor chain uses TRBV5-1 and TRBJ2-7; the D region possibly corresponds to TRBD1 (5 bases align). This TCR came from a human donor in good health. Some libraries in this study had Jurkat cell RNA spiked in. The sequenced sample consisted of naive CD8+ T cells from blood, with Jurkat cell RNA spiked in. The cell subset or site tag for this specimen amounts to: FACS-sorted CD8+CD4-CCR7+CD45RA+ naive T cells. The DNA is TGCGCCCTCAGTGCAGGGTCCTACGAGCAGTACTTC. It translates to CALSAGSYEQYF.